A selection of T cell receptor beta chains follows, all from one sample in a study of naive CD8 T cells in extremely preterm neonates. This table comes from immunoSEQ multiplex PCR, and its TCRdb copy is limited to in-frame clones, with some not included. Of about 23,000 clones in the sample, more than 70% are singletons; the top ten hold approximately 0.95%. Sequencing was performed on naive CD8+ T cells from cord blood. Receptors were obtained from a boy who was born preterm. CDR3s include the opening cysteine and the closing phenylalanine or tryptophan. The order of the fields is V gene, D gene, J gene, clone size, CDR3 DNA, CDR3 protein. The D gene is left open where the match is weak. Only some rows state a clone size, as once, few, many or a class for expanded clones.

v_gene: TRBV29-1; d_gene: .; j_gene: TRBJ2-3; abundance: .; CDR3nt: TGCAGCGTTCCTGGACAGCCTGCAGATACGCAGTATTTT; CDR3aa: CSVPGQPADTQYF
v_gene: TRBV27; d_gene: TRBD1; j_gene: TRBJ1-3; abundance: .; CDR3nt: TGTGCCAGCAGGACAGGGGGCTCTGGAAACACCATATATTTT; CDR3aa: CASRTGGSGNTIYF
v_gene: TRBV4-2; d_gene: .; j_gene: TRBJ1-5; abundance: .; CDR3nt: TGTGCCAGCAGCCAAGATGTGGGTGGTAAGGTCAATCAGCCCCAGCATTTT; CDR3aa: CASSQDVGGKVNQPQHF
v_gene: TRBV7-6; d_gene: TRBD1; j_gene: TRBJ1-1; abundance: .; CDR3nt: TGTGCCAGCAGCTTAGGGGACAGGGGGCTGAACACTGAAGCTTTCTTT; CDR3aa: CASSLGDRGLNTEAFF
v_gene: TRBV27; d_gene: .; j_gene: TRBJ2-2; abundance: .; CDR3nt: TGTGCCAGCAGCCCCCTGCGGAGGGAAGGCACCGGGGAGCTGTTTTTT; CDR3aa: CASSPLRREGTGELFF
v_gene: TRBV9; d_gene: TRBD1; j_gene: TRBJ1-2; abundance: once; CDR3nt: TGTGCCAGCAGCGTAGATGGACAGGGAAGAGATGGCTACACCTTC; CDR3aa: CASSVDGQGRDGYTF
v_gene: TRBV7-9; d_gene: .; j_gene: TRBJ1-6; abundance: .; CDR3nt: TGTGCCAGCAGGGACTACTATAATTCACCCCTCCACTTT; CDR3aa: CASRDYYNSPLHF
v_gene: TRBV19; d_gene: .; j_gene: TRBJ2-5; abundance: .; CDR3nt: TGTGCCAGTAGTATAGCGGGGGAGACCCAGTACTTC; CDR3aa: CASSIAGETQYF
v_gene: TRBV30; d_gene: .; j_gene: TRBJ2-2; abundance: .; CDR3nt: TGTGCCTCCTACACCGGGGAGCTGTTTTTT; CDR3aa: CASYTGELFF
v_gene: TRBV21-1; d_gene: .; j_gene: TRBJ1-5; abundance: .; CDR3nt: TGTGCCAGCAGCAAAGCGGGACAGGGCAATCAGCCCCAGCATTTT; CDR3aa: CASSKAGQGNQPQHF
v_gene: TRBV6-4; d_gene: .; j_gene: TRBJ1-6; abundance: .; CDR3nt: TGTGCCAGCAGTGACTCGGGGACGGCATATAATTCACCCCTCCACTTT; CDR3aa: CASSDSGTAYNSPLHF
v_gene: TRBV7-3; d_gene: .; j_gene: TRBJ2-6; abundance: .; CDR3nt: TGTGCCAGCAGCTTGGACAGCTCTGGGGCCAACGTCCTGACTTTC; CDR3aa: CASSLDSSGANVLTF
v_gene: TRBV4-1; d_gene: TRBD2; j_gene: TRBJ2-7; abundance: .; CDR3nt: TGCGCCAGCAGCCGACTAGCGGGGGGCTCCTACGAGCAGTACTTC; CDR3aa: CASSRLAGGSYEQYF
v_gene: TRBV10-3; d_gene: TRBD2; j_gene: TRBJ2-3; abundance: .; CDR3nt: TGTGCCATCAGTGTTACTAGCGGGGGCGACACAGATACGCAGTATTTT; CDR3aa: CAISVTSGGDTDTQYF
v_gene: TRBV4-2; d_gene: TRBD2; j_gene: TRBJ2-3; abundance: .; CDR3nt: TGTGCCAGCAGCCAAGGACTAGCAGGCCAACATACGCAGTATTTT; CDR3aa: CASSQGLAGQHTQYF
v_gene: TRBV27; d_gene: .; j_gene: TRBJ2-3; abundance: .; CDR3nt: TGTGCCAGCAGTAACACAGATACGCAGTATTTT; CDR3aa: CASSNTDTQYF
v_gene: TRBV5-4; d_gene: TRBD2; j_gene: TRBJ2-7; abundance: .; CDR3nt: TGTGCCAGCAGCTTGGGACTAGCGGGCTATACCTACGAGCAGTACTTC; CDR3aa: CASSLGLAGYTYEQYF
v_gene: TRBV12-5; d_gene: .; j_gene: TRBJ1-1; abundance: few; CDR3nt: TGTGCTAGTGGTTTGGGGAACACTGAAGCTTTCTTT; CDR3aa: CASGLGNTEAFF
v_gene: TRBV9; d_gene: .; j_gene: TRBJ2-3; abundance: .; CDR3nt: TGTGCCAGCAGCGTAGGAGGGGGACTCACAGATACGCAGTATTTT; CDR3aa: CASSVGGGLTDTQYF
v_gene: TRBV27; d_gene: .; j_gene: TRBJ1-6; abundance: .; CDR3nt: TGTGCCAGCAGTTTAGGAAATTCACCCCTCCACTTT; CDR3aa: CASSLGNSPLHF
v_gene: TRBV2; d_gene: .; j_gene: TRBJ2-3; abundance: .; CDR3nt: TGTGCCAGCAGTGAACACACAGGGAGGGATACGCAGTATTTT; CDR3aa: CASSEHTGRDTQYF
v_gene: TRBV4-3; d_gene: .; j_gene: TRBJ2-5; abundance: .; CDR3nt: TGCGCCAGCAGCCCCGACTATCCCCAAGAGACCCAGTACTTC; CDR3aa: CASSPDYPQETQYF
v_gene: TRBV5-4; d_gene: TRBD2; j_gene: TRBJ2-4; abundance: .; CDR3nt: TGTGCCAGCAGCTTACTAGCGGGGGCCAAAAACATTCAGTACTTC; CDR3aa: CASSLLAGAKNIQYF
v_gene: TRBV4-1; d_gene: TRBD2; j_gene: TRBJ2-3; abundance: .; CDR3nt: TGCGCCAGCAGCCAAGTGGATCGGGGGGACACAGATACGCAGTATTTT; CDR3aa: CASSQVDRGDTDTQYF
v_gene: TRBV4-1; d_gene: .; j_gene: TRBJ2-7; abundance: .; CDR3nt: TGCGCCAGCAGCCAATGGATCGGGACAAACTACGAGCAGTACTTC; CDR3aa: CASSQWIGTNYEQYF
v_gene: TRBV13; d_gene: TRBD1; j_gene: TRBJ1-1; abundance: .; CDR3nt: TGTGCCAGCAGCTGGGACAGGCTCATGAACACTGAAGCTTTCTTT; CDR3aa: CASSWDRLMNTEAFF
v_gene: TRBV25-1; d_gene: TRBD2; j_gene: TRBJ2-5; abundance: .; CDR3nt: TGTGCCAGCAGCGGGACTAGCGGGGGGTCCCAAGAGACCCAGTACTTC; CDR3aa: CASSGTSGGSQETQYF
v_gene: TRBV23-1; d_gene: .; j_gene: TRBJ1-2; abundance: few; CDR3nt: TGCGCCAGCAGTCGGACATATGGCTACACCTTC; CDR3aa: CASSRTYGYTF
v_gene: TRBV4-1; d_gene: TRBD2; j_gene: TRBJ2-2; abundance: .; CDR3nt: TGCGCCAGCAGCCCTAGCGGGAACACCGGGGAGCTGTTTTTT; CDR3aa: CASSPSGNTGELFF
v_gene: TRBV5-1; d_gene: TRBD2; j_gene: TRBJ2-7; abundance: few; CDR3nt: TGCGCCAGCAGCTTGGAGCGGGGGGCCTACGAGCAGTACTTC; CDR3aa: CASSLERGAYEQYF
v_gene: TRBV27; d_gene: .; j_gene: TRBJ2-7; abundance: .; CDR3nt: TGTGCCAGCAGTTTCGGGGACGAGCAGTACTTC; CDR3aa: CASSFGDEQYF
v_gene: TRBV21-1; d_gene: .; j_gene: TRBJ1-2; abundance: .; CDR3nt: TGTGCCAGCAGCAAAGAAGGAGGGGAGCACACTAACTATGGCTACACCTTC; CDR3aa: CASSKEGGEHTNYGYTF
v_gene: TRBV27; d_gene: TRBD2; j_gene: TRBJ2-1; abundance: once; CDR3nt: TGTGCCAGCAGTTGGGGGGGCTCCTACAATGAGCAGTTCTTC; CDR3aa: CASSWGGSYNEQFF
v_gene: TRBV6-6; d_gene: .; j_gene: TRBJ2-7; abundance: .; CDR3nt: TGTGCCAGCAGTTACGGACAAACCTACGAGCAGTACTTC; CDR3aa: CASSYGQTYEQYF
v_gene: TRBV2; d_gene: TRBD2; j_gene: TRBJ2-1; abundance: .; CDR3nt: TGTGCCAGCACGCAGCGGGGGGGCCGCTACAATGAGCAGTTCTTC; CDR3aa: CASTQRGGRYNEQFF
v_gene: TRBV5-1; d_gene: TRBD2; j_gene: TRBJ2-3; abundance: .; CDR3nt: TGCGCCAGCAGCTTGGCTAGCGGGGGCACAGATACGCAGTATTTT; CDR3aa: CASSLASGGTDTQYF
v_gene: TRBV4-2; d_gene: .; j_gene: TRBJ1-2; abundance: .; CDR3nt: TGTGCCAGCAGCCACTATGGCTACACCTTC; CDR3aa: CASSHYGYTF